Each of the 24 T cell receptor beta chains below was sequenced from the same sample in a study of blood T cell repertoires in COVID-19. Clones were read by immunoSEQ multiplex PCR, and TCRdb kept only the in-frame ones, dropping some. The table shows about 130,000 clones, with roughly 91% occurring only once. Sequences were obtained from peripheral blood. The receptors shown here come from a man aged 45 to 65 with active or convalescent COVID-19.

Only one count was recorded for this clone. The CDR3 protein is CASSLGFRVTEAFF. The DNA for the CDR3 is TGTGCCAGCAGCTTAGGGTTCAGGGTAACTGAAGCTTTCTTT. The rearrangement links TRBV7-2 to TRBJ1-1; possible D gene TRBD1, 5 bases. Trimming cost V 1 base and J 5 bases, with 11 bases left between them. This CDR3 has 14 amino acids. CDR1 and CDR2 (germline): SGHTA, FQGNSA.

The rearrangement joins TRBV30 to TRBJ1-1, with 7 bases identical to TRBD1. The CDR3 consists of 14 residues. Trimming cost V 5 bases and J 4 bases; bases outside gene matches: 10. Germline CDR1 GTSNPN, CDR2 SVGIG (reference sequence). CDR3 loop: CAWLHRGRGTEAFF. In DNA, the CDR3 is TGTGCCTGGTTACACAGGGGAAGGGGCACTGAAGCTTTCTTT.

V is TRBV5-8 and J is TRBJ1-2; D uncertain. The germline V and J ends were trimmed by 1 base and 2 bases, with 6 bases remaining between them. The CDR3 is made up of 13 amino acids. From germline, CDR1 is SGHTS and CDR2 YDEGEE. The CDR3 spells CASSLPENYGYTF. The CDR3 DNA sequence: TGTGCCAGCAGCTTGCCCGAGAACTATGGCTACACCTTC.

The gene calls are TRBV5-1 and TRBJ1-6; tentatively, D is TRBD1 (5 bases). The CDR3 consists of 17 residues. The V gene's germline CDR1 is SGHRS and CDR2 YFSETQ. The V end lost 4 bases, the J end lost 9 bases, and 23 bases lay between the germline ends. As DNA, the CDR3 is TGCGCCAGCAGCCCCTTTCAGGGAGGCAGGATGAGTTCACCCCTCCACTTT. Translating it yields CASSPFQGGRMSSPLHF.

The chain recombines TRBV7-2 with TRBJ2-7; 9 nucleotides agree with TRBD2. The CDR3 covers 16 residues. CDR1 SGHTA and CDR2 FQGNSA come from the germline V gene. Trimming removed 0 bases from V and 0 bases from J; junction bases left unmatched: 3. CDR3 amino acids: CASSLAGAGGSYEQYF. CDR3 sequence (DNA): TGTGCCAGCAGCTTAGCCGGAGCGGGGGGCTCCTACGAGCAGTACTTC.

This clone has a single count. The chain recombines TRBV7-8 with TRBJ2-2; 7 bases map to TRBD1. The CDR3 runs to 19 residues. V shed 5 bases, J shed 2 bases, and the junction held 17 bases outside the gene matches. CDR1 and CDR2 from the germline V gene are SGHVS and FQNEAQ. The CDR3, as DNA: TGTGCCAGCAGCCCGTACCCAAGAACAGGGGCCCGCAACACCGGGGAGCTGTTTTTT. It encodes CASSPYPRTGARNTGELFF.

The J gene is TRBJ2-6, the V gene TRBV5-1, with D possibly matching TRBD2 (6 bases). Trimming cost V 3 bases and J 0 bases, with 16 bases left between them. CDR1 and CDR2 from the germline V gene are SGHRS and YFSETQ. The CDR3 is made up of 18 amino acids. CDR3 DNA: TGCGCCAGCAGCTCTTACGGGACTTTTTCCTCTGGGGCCAACGTCCTGACTTTC. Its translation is CASSSYGTFSSGANVLTF.

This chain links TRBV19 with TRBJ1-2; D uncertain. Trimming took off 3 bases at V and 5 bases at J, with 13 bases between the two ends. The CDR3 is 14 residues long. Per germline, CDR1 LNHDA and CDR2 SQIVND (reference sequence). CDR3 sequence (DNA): TGTGCCAGTAGTATGCGGGAGCCGACGTATGGCTACACCTTC. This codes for CASSMREPTYGYTF.

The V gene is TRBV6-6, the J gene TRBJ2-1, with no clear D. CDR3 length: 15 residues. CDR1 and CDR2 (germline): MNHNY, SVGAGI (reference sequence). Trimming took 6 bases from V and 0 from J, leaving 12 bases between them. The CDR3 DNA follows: TGTGCCAGCAGCTATGCACCGAGCTCCTACAATGAGCAGTTCTTC. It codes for CASSYAPSSYNEQFF.

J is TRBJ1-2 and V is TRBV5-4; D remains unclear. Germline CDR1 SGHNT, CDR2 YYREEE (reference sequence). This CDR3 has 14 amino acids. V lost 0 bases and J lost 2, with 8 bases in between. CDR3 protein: CASSLVAGNYGYTF. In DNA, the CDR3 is TGTGCCAGCAGCTTGGTGGCCGGGAACTATGGCTACACCTTC.

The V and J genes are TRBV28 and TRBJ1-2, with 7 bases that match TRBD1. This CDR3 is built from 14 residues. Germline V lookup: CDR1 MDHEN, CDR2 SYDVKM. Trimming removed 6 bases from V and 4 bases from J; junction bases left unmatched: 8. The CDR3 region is CASSSGQDGYGYTF. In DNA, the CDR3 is TGTGCCAGCAGCTCCGGACAGGACGGCTATGGCTACACCTTC.

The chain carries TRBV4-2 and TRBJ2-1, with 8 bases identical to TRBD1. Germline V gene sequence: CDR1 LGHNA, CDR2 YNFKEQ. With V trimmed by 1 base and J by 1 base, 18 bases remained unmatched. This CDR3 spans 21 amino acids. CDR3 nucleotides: TGTGCCAGCAGCCAAGGCCGGGACAGGAGCCGGGATAAGGCGTCCTACAATGAGCAGTTCTTC. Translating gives CASSQGRDRSRDKASYNEQFF.

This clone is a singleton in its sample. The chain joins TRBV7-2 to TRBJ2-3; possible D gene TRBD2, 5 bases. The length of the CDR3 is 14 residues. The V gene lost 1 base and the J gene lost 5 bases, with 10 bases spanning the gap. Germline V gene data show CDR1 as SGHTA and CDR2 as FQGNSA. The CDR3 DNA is TGTGCCAGCAGCTTAGGAGCGGTGGAAGATACGCAGTATTTT. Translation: CASSLGAVEDTQYF.

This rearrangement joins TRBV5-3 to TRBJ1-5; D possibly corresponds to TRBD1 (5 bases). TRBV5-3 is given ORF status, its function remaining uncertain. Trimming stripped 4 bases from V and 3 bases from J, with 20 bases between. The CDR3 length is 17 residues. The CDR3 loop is CARSPYRRPFTNQPQHF. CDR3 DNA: TGTGCCAGAAGCCCCTACAGGCGCCCGTTTACCAATCAGCCCCAGCATTTT.

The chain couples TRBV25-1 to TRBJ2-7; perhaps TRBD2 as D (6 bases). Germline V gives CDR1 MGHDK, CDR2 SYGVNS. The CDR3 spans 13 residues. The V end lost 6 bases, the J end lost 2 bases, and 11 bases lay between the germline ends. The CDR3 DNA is TGTGCCAGCAGCACCGGGGGAACCTACGAGCAGTACTTC. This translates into CASSTGGTYEQYF.

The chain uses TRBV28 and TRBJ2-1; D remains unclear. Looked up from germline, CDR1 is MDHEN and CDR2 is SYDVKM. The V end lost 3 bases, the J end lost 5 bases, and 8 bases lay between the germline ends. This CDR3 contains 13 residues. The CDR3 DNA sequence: TGTGCCAGCAGTTTCAGGTTGCACAATGAGCAGTTCTTC. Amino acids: CASSFRLHNEQFF.

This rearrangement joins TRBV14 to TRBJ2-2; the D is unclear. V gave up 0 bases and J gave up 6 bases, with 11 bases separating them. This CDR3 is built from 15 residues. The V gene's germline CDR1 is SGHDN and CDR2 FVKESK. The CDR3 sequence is CASSQELTTAGELFF. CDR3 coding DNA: TGTGCCAGCAGCCAAGAGCTAACAACAGCCGGGGAGCTGTTTTTT.

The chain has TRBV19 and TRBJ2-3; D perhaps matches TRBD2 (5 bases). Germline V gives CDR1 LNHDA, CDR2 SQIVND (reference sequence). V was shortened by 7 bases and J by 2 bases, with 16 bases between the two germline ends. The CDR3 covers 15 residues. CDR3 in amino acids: CASMRTHRNTDTQYF. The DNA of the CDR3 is TGTGCCAGTATGAGGACTCACCGGAACACAGATACGCAGTATTTT.

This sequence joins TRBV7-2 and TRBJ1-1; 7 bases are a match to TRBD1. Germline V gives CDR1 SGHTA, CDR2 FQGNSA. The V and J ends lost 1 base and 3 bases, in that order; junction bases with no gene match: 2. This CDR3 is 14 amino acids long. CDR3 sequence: CASSLVGQYTEAFF. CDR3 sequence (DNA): TGTGCCAGCAGCTTAGTGGGACAGTACACTGAAGCTTTCTTT.

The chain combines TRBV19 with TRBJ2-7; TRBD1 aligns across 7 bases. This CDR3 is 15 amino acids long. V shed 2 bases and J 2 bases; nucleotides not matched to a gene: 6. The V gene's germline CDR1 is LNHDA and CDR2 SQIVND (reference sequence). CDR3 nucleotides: TGTGCCAGTAGTATACAGGGGACAGTTCCCTACGAGCAGTACTTC. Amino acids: CASSIQGTVPYEQYF.

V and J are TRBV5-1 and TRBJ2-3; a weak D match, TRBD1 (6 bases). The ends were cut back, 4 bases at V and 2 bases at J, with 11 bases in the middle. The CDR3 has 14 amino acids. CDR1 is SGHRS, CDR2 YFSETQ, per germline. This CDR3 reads CASSVGTNTDTQYF. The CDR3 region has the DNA TGCGCCAGCAGCGTCGGGACAAACACAGATACGCAGTATTTT. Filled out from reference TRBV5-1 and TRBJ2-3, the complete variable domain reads KAGVTQTPRYLIKTRGQQVTLSCSPISGHRSVSWYQQTPGQGLQFLFEYFSETQRNKGNFPGRFSGRQFSNSRSEMNVSTLELGDSALYLCASSVGTNTDTQYFGPGTRLTVL.

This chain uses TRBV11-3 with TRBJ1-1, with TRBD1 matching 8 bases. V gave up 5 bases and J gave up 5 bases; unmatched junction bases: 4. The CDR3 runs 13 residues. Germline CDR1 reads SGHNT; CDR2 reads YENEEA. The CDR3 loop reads CASSLDRETEAFF. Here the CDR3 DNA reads TGTGCCAGCAGCCTGGACAGGGAGACTGAAGCTTTCTTT.

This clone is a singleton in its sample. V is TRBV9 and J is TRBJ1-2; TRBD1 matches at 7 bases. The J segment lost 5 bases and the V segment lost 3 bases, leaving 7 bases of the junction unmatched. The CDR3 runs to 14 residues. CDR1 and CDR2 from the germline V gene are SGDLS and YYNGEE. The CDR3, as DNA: TGTGCCAGCAGCGCCGAGGACAGGAAGTATGGCTACACCTTC. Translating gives CASSAEDRKYGYTF.

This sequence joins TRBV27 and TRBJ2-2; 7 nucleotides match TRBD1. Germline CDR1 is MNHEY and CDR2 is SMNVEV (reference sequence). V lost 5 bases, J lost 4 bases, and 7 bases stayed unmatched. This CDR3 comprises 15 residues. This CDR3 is CASSRIQGVTGELFF. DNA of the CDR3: TGTGCCAGCAGTCGGATCCAGGGGGTCACCGGGGAGCTGTTTTTT.